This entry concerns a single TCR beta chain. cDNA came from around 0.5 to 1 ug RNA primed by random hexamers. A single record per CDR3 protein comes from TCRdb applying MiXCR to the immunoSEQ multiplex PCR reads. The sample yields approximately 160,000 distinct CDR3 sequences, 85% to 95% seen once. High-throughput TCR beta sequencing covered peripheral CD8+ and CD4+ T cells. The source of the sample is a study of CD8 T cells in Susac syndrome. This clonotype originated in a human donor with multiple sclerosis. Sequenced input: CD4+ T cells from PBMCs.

CDR3 bases: TGTGCCAGCAGCTCGGACAGGGCGGGTGAGCAGTTCTTC. Encoded protein: CASSSDRAGEQFF. The rearrangement joins TRBV5-4 to TRBJ2-1; 8 bases agree with TRBD1. The V gene end was trimmed by 3 bases and the J gene end by 9 bases; junction bases not matched to a gene: 5. The germline CDR1 and CDR2 sequences are SGHNT and YYREEE (reference sequence). The CDR3 runs to 13 residues.